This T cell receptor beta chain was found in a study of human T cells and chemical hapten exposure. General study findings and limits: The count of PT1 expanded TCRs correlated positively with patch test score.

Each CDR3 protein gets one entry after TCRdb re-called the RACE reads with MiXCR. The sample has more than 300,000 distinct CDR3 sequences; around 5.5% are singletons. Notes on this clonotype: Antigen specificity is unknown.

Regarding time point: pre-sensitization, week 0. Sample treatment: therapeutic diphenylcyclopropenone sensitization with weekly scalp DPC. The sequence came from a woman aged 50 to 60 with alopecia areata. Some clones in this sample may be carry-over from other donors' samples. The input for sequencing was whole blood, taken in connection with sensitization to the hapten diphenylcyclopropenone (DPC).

Here the CDR3 DNA reads TGTGCCAGCAGTCCCTATAGGGGGCAGGGACACTATGGCTACACCTTC. Translating it yields CASSPYRGQGHYGYTF. The chain joins TRBV6-6 to TRBJ1-2, with 7 bases matching TRBD1. Germline CDR1 MNHNY, CDR2 SVGAGI (reference sequence). Trimming took 5 bases from V and 3 from J; bases not matched to a gene: 12. This CDR3 is built from 16 residues.